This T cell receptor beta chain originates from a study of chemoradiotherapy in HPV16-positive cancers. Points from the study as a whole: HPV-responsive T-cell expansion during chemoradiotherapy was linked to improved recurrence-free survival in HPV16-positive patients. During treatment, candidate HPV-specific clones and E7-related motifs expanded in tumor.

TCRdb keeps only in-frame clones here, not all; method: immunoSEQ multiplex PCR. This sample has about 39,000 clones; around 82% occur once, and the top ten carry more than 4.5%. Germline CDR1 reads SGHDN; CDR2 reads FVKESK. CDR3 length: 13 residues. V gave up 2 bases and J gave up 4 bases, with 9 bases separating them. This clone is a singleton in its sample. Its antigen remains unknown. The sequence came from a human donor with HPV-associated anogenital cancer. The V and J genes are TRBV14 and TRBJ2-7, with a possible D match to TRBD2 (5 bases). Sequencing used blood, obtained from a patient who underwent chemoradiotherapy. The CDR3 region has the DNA TGTGCCAGCAGCCAACGGAGGAGATACGAGCAGTACTTC. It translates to CASSQRRRYEQYF.